The 25 T cell receptor beta chains below were found in one sample sequenced in a study of shared clonotypes between healthy human individuals. Using immunoSEQ multiplex PCR, the repertoire was profiled, and TCRdb retains in-frame clones only, with some absent. The sample yields around 450,000 clones, around 79% seen once. Sequencing used PBMCs. These receptors all come from a woman in her 40s in good health. Some clones in this sample may be carry-over from other donors' samples.

J is TRBJ2-1 and V is TRBV9; weak D call: TRBD2 (6 bases). Germline CDR1 reads SGDLS; CDR2 reads YYNGEE. With 4 bases removed from V and 4 bases from J, the gap between germline ends came to 15 bases. This CDR3 region has 15 residues. The CDR3 DNA reads TGTGCCAGCAGCACATCCGGGACTTTTTACAATGAGCAGTTCTTC. Translating it yields CASSTSGTFYNEQFF.

This clone was seen a handful of times. The chain combines TRBV18 with TRBJ1-1; 7 nucleotides align to TRBD1. Germline CDR1 reads KGHSH; CDR2 reads LQKENI. Trimming at V came to 2 bases and at J to 3 bases, leaving 6 bases not matched to a gene. The CDR3 spans 15 residues. The CDR3 here is CASSPRRDSDTEAFF. CDR3 in DNA: TGTGCCAGCTCACCAAGAAGGGACAGTGACACTGAAGCTTTCTTT.

This clone was observed a few times. The chain carries TRBV4-2 and TRBJ2-5, with D possibly called TRBD1 or TRBD2 (5 bases each). The end of the DNA aligns better with TRBJ2-7, so the J call may be wrong. This CDR3 has 18 residues. Per germline, CDR1 LGHNA and CDR2 YNFKEQ. CDR3 nucleotides: TGTGCCAGCAGCCAAGGTCCCCCCGGGACCTCGATCTCCTACGAGCAGTACTTC. Its translation: CASSQGPPGTSISYEQYF.

As for this clone: A much larger clone differs from this one at a single base, so this may be a read error. Other nucleotide sequences from this sample produce the same CDR3. This rearrangement joins TRBV29-1 to TRBJ2-7; the D gene could be TRBD1 or TRBD2 (5 bases each). CDR1 SQVTM and CDR2 ANQGSEA come from the germline V gene. The length of the CDR3 is 11 residues. V lost 2 bases and J 7 bases, leaving 9 bases between the germline ends. The CDR3 reads CSVERGAEQYF. CDR3 coding DNA: TGCAGCGTTGAACGAGGGGCGGAGCAGTACTTC.

A few counts support this clone. Compared with germline, one end of the junction differs, possibly owing to a read error. The chain links TRBV28 to TRBJ1-3; the match to TRBD1 covers 10 bases. Germline CDR1 and CDR2: MDHEN and SYDVKM. The CDR3 loop spans 12 amino acids. The CDR3 spells CASSPYPGQGFF. The CDR3 DNA follows: TGTGCCAGCAGTCCATATCCGGGACAGGGGTTTTTT.

The chain recombines TRBV19 with TRBJ2-1, with D perhaps TRBD2 (6 bases). The germline gives CDR1 LNHDA, CDR2 SQIVND (reference sequence). Trimming removed 3 bases from V and 9 bases from J, with 12 bases in between. The CDR3 spans 13 residues. CDR3 loop: CASSIFGGAEQFF. DNA of the CDR3: TGTGCCAGTAGTATTTTTGGAGGGGCTGAGCAGTTCTTC.

This chain's CDR3 is CASSLDSGYEQYF. Here the CDR3 DNA reads TGTGCCAGCAGCTTAGATTCCGGCTACGAGCAGTACTTC. The chain carries TRBV11-1 and TRBJ2-7; D ambiguous. The CDR3 has 13 amino acids. Germline CDR1 is SGHAT and CDR2 is FQDESV (reference sequence). V was trimmed by 1 base and J by 3 bases, leaving 7 bases between them. The full variable domain, rest sourced from reference TRBV11-1 and TRBJ2-7, is EAEVAQSPRYKITEKSQAVAFWCDPISGHATLYWYRQILGQGPELLVQFQDESVVDDSQLPKDRFSAERLKGVDSTLKIQPAELGDSAMYLCASSLDSGYEQYFGPGTRLTVT.

V is TRBV29-1 and J is TRBJ2-4; a weak D match, TRBD1 (5 bases). Trimming took off 5 bases at V and 8 bases at J, with 19 bases between the two ends. The CDR3 sequence is 14 residues long. Germline V gene data show CDR1 as SQVTM and CDR2 as ANQGSEA. The CDR3, as DNA: TGCAGCGTTTTCAGGGAAGGTGTGGGCCACATTCAGTACTTC. Residues: CSVFREGVGHIQYF.

This chain joins TRBV11-1 and TRBJ2-7; TRBD2 aligns across 11 bases. CDR3 length: 16 amino acids. V lost 5 bases and J lost 0; bases outside the gene matches: 6. CDR1 and CDR2 from the germline V gene are SGHAT and FQDESV (reference sequence). The CDR3 spells CASSLTGTSGSYEQYF. Written as DNA, the CDR3 is TGTGCCAGCAGCCTTACAGGGACTAGCGGCTCCTACGAGCAGTACTTC. The whole variable domain, filled in from reference TRBV11-1 and TRBJ2-7, reads EAEVAQSPRYKITEKSQAVAFWCDPISGHATLYWYRQILGQGPELLVQFQDESVVDDSQLPKDRFSAERLKGVDSTLKIQPAELGDSAMYLCASSLTGTSGSYEQYFGPGTRLTVT.

V is TRBV10-3 and J is TRBJ1-1; TRBD1 matches at 7 bases. V dropped 6 bases and J dropped 1; count of bases not matched to a gene: 5. The CDR3 runs 14 residues. CDR1 ENHRY and CDR2 SYGVKD come from the germline V gene. The CDR3 sequence is CAIRLGQTNTEAFF. The CDR3 coding sequence is TGTGCCATCAGGCTGGGACAGACGAACACTGAAGCTTTCTTT.

Ten or more counts support this clone. The chain has TRBV6-1 and TRBJ1-4, with TRBD1 matching over 7 bases. J gave up 4 bases and V 5 bases, and 7 bases lay outside the gene matches. From germline, CDR1 is MNHNS and CDR2 SASEGT. CDR3 length: 15 amino acids. The CDR3 is CASSSTGDYNEKLFF. In nucleotides, the CDR3 is TGTGCCAGCAGTTCAACAGGGGACTATAATGAAAAACTGTTTTTT.

The chain links TRBV30 to TRBJ2-2; no clear D. The CDR3 consists of 13 residues. Germline V lookup: CDR1 GTSNPN, CDR2 SVGIG (reference sequence). V lost 0 bases and J 6 bases, leaving 8 bases between the germline ends. The chain's CDR3 is CAWSVGFPGELFF. As DNA, the CDR3 is TGTGCCTGGAGTGTAGGCTTCCCCGGGGAGCTGTTTTTT. The full variable domain, rest sourced from reference TRBV30 and TRBJ2-2, is SQTIHQWPATLVQPVGSPLSLECTVEGTSNPNLYWYRQAAGRGLQLLFYSVGIGQISSEVPQNLSASRPQDRQFILSSKKLLLSDSGFYLCAWSVGFPGELFFGEGSRLTVL.

The rearrangement joins TRBV27 to TRBJ2-3; D is ambiguous. The CDR3 loop spans 13 amino acids. The V gene lost 4 bases and the J gene lost 6 bases, with 11 bases spanning the gap. In germline, CDR1 is MNHEY, CDR2 SMNVEV (reference sequence). The CDR3, as DNA: TGTGCCAGCAGTTCCATGGCCTCGGATACGCAGTATTTT. This gives the protein CASSSMASDTQYF.

This clone was seen only once. The V and J genes are TRBV4-2 and TRBJ2-1, with D possibly being TRBD1 or TRBD2 (5 bases each). The CDR3 loop spans 16 amino acids. From germline, CDR1 is LGHNA and CDR2 YNFKEQ. Trimming removed 1 base at V and 1 base at J, with 11 bases between. CDR3 sequence reads: CASSQVGGTSYNEQFF. The CDR3, as DNA: TGTGCCAGCAGCCAAGTTGGGGGTACGTCCTACAATGAGCAGTTCTTC.

V is TRBV5-1 and J is TRBJ2-3; no definite D call. CDR3 length: 14 amino acids. V lost 1 base to trimming and J lost 1 base, with 7 bases between them. CDR1 and CDR2 from the germline V gene are SGHRS and YFSETQ. CDR3 loop: CASSLLEGTDTQYF. CDR3 bases: TGCGCCAGCAGCTTGCTAGAGGGCACAGATACGCAGTATTTT. Based on the CDR3 plus reference TRBV5-1 and TRBJ2-3, the full variable domain is KAGVTQTPRYLIKTRGQQVTLSCSPISGHRSVSWYQQTPGQGLQFLFEYFSETQRNKGNFPGRFSGRQFSNSRSEMNVSTLELGDSALYLCASSLLEGTDTQYFGPGTRLTVL.

This chain links TRBV7-9 with TRBJ2-7, with 7 positions matching TRBD2. Germline-derived CDR1 and CDR2 are SEHNR and FQNEAQ (reference sequence). V was clipped by 4 bases and J by 0 bases; unmatched bases: 9. The CDR3 has 16 residues. The DNA of the CDR3 is TGTGCCAGCAGCTCAGGAGCGGGAAAAAGCTCCTACGAGCAGTACTTC. Translation: CASSSGAGKSSYEQYF.

CDR3 sequence: CASRLLAGSTDTQYF. The CDR3 DNA is TGTGCCAGCAGGTTACTAGCGGGTAGCACAGATACGCAGTATTTT. V is TRBV7-3 and J is TRBJ2-3; 9 bases fit TRBD2. This CDR3 comprises 15 residues. V gave up 6 bases and J gave up 0 bases; unmatched junction bases: 4. CDR1 and CDR2 from the germline V gene are SGHTA and FQGTGA. The full variable domain, its missing parts supplied by reference TRBV7-3 and TRBJ2-3, is GAGVSQTPSNKVTEKGKYVELRCDPISGHTALYWYRQSLGQGPEFLIYFQGTGAADDSGLPNDRFFAVRPEGSVSTLKIQRTERGDSAVYLCASRLLAGSTDTQYFGPGTRLTVL.

In this sample, this clone turned up a few times. The identical CDR3 is also encoded by other nucleotide sequences in the sample. The V and J genes are TRBV5-1 and TRBJ2-6; D not certain. Trimming left V 2 bases short and J 2 bases short, with 8 bases between. The CDR3 spans 15 residues. Germline lookup yields CDR1 SGHRS and CDR2 YFSETQ. The CDR3 protein is CASSLDAPGANVLTF. CDR3 bases: TGCGCCAGCAGCTTAGATGCCCCTGGGGCCAACGTCCTGACTTTC.

The genes are TRBV30 and TRBJ1-6; D not certain. This CDR3 comprises 11 residues. V was shortened by 0 bases and J by 10 bases, with 4 bases between the two germline ends. Germline-derived CDR1 and CDR2 are GTSNPN and SVGIG (reference sequence). CDR3: CAWSVDSPLHF. DNA of the CDR3: TGTGCCTGGAGTGTAGACTCACCCCTCCACTTT.

The V and J genes are TRBV18 and TRBJ2-7; 11 bases match TRBD2. Germline V CDR1 and CDR2: KGHSH, LQKENI. After removal of 0 bases from V and 3 bases from J, the junction contained 4 bases not matched to a gene. This CDR3 is 16 amino acids long. CDR3 amino acids: CASSPPILAGDYEQYF. The CDR3 region has the DNA TGTGCCAGCTCACCACCTATACTAGCGGGAGACTACGAGCAGTACTTC.

The rearrangement joins TRBV10-2 to TRBJ2-7; 7 bases agree with TRBD1. The CDR3 runs 14 residues. With 6 bases clipped from V and 3 bases from J, the junction kept 8 bases outside the gene matches. The germline V gene has CDR1 WSHSY and CDR2 SAAADI. Written as DNA, the CDR3 is TGCGCCAGCAGGACTCACAGGGGTGGCTACGAGCAGTACTTC. Its protein is CASRTHRGGYEQYF.

The rearrangement joins TRBV7-1 to TRBJ2-2, with D unresolved. TRBV7-1 is known as an ORF, though its function is uncertain. CDR3 length: 14 residues. Trimming took 7 bases from V and 0 from J, leaving 9 bases between them. In DNA, the CDR3 is TGTGCCAGCACCCCTGCGGCGAACACCGGGGAGCTGTTTTTT. It translates to CASTPAANTGELFF.

This clone has a handful of counts. The genes are TRBV28 and TRBJ2-4; 7 bases are a match to TRBD1. J gave up 3 bases and V 5 bases, and 7 bases lay outside the gene matches. The CDR3 loop spans 15 amino acids. Germline CDR1 and CDR2: MDHEN and SYDVKM. The CDR3 is CASSLEGAGKNIQYF. CDR3 DNA sequence: TGTGCCAGCAGTCTAGAGGGGGCTGGCAAAAACATTCAGTACTTC.

The J gene is TRBJ1-2, the V gene TRBV9, with D possibly matching TRBD1 (6 bases). CDR3 length: 15 residues. CDR1 is SGDLS, CDR2 YYNGEE, per germline. V was clipped by 0 bases and J by 3 bases, with 12 bases between them. This chain's CDR3 is CASSVDNRADYGYTF. The CDR3 DNA sequence: TGTGCCAGCAGCGTAGACAACAGGGCGGACTATGGCTACACCTTC.

Regarding this clone: Mismatch with germline at one junction end may stem from a read error. This rearrangement joins TRBV7-7 to TRBJ2-7, with D possibly matching TRBD2 (6 bases). The CDR3 covers 20 residues. Germline V CDR1 and CDR2: SSHAT, FNYEAQ (reference sequence). The CDR3 loop is CASSLRAGPGHLLSSYEQYF. The DNA of the CDR3 is TGTGCTAGCAGCTTACGGGCGGGACCGGGGCACCTCCTAAGCTCCTACGAGCAGTACTTC.